This T cell receptor beta chain came from a study of cytomegalovirus exposure and HLA in healthy donors (dated 2017 in TCRdb). Background for the entire study: A later analysis indicated that the roughly 120 validation repertoires were generated on the platform also employed for the approximately 700 repertoires of the first cohort. A separate validation cohort of about 110 different subjects was used in addition to the roughly 720-subject first cohort. To predict cytomegalovirus infection status, the study brought together high-throughput TCR immunosequencing, statistical association of individual TCRs with disease status, and machine learning. The study was designed to test whether signatures of past pathogen exposure could be identified by cataloging public T cell receptors. What the research found in general, with its limitations: Across donors, most TCR sequences were observed very rarely, whereas some public TCRs were present in many individuals. The validation cohort had no HLA typing available for a later analysis, so co-occurrence within that cohort was assessed over all 120 or so repertoires. In a later analysis, TCRs clustered in the first cohort were found to also tend to co-occur in the roughly 120 validation repertoires, with 94% of cluster scores above 0. The authors suggested that the approach could potentially be generalized to other disease states and immunological phenotypes. In both the original and validation cohorts, the classifier was reported to diagnose cytomegalovirus status with high specificity and sensitivity. The study listed approximately 150 TCR beta chains as associated with cytomegalovirus. In vitro tests confirmed that a few of the cytomegalovirus-associated TCR beta chains recognize cytomegalovirus antigens.

The germline V gene sets CDR1 to SGDLS and CDR2 to YYNGEE. V is shortened by 3 bases, J by 4 bases, and the region joining them spans 13 bases. Reading from cysteine to phenylalanine, the CDR3 counts 14 amino acids. The CDR3 DNA has 42 bases and is translated from base 1. Separate from the approximately 670-subject first cohort, the validation cohort of over 90 subjects was the group to which the donors belonged. Turning to this clone: Its antigen target is currently unknown. Base qualities are not provided; no much larger clone lies one nucleotide away.

Receptor amplification or capture employed the immunoSEQ multiplex PCR assay. Per the original workflow: A statistical classification framework was built to diagnose cytomegalovirus status from the catalog of TCR beta chain sequences. In TCRdb, the immuneACCESS table is reduced to in-frame sequences with V and J assigned. These tables do not hold every clone; where another copy was compared, an unresolved V gene accounts for under half, and the others remain unexplained. The V and J calls and clone size are taken from that table; D and trimming were inferred from the DNA. The sample contains fewer than 200,000 clones, roughly 84% of them found a single time. Roughly 2.8% of the sample belongs to the ten largest clones.

The source material was PBMCs. The chain uses TRBV9 and TRBJ1-1; no D segment can be confidently identified. This TCR was recovered from a woman between 18 and 29 years old in good health and CMV-seropositive. This receptor carries the CDR3 CASSAGGGRTEAFF. In nucleotides, the sequence is TGTGCCAGCAGCGCAGGAGGAGGACGCACTGAAGCTTTCTTT.